This entry lists 8 T cell receptor beta chains sequenced from one sample in a study of regulatory T cells in long-lasting Graves disease. Specified time point: persistent/refractory GD, antithyroid drugs over 5 years with positive TRAb. RNA extracted from PBMCs served as the sequencing template. Arm-PCR with iRepertoire HTBI primers amplified the CDR3 regions for these TCR beta libraries. TCRdb recomputed calls from the multiplex PCR reads with MiXCR, one row per CDR3 protein. In the table there are hundreds of thousands of distinct CDR3 sequences, around 21% of which are singletons. The starting material was peripheral blood mononuclear cells (PBMCs), obtained when the disease was refractory, from a patient treated with antithyroid drugs. These receptors came from a female donor with Graves disease.

This clonotype was detected many times. The rearrangement uses TRBV28 and TRBJ1-1; D is undetermined. The length of the CDR3 is 14 residues. Trimming left V 3 bases short and J 2 bases short, with 10 bases between. CDR1 is MDHEN and CDR2 is SYDVKM in the germline V gene. The CDR3 nucleotides are TGTGCCAGCAGTTTGTTTACAGCTAACACTGAAGCTTTCTTT. Translation gives CASSLFTANTEAFF.

In this sample, this clonotype turned up many times. The V call is TRBV3-1, the J call TRBJ2-7; 8 bases are a match to TRBD2. V shed 6 bases, J shed 1 base, and the junction held 8 bases outside the gene matches. Germline V gene lookup returns CDR1 LGHDT and CDR2 YNNKEL (reference sequence). The CDR3 is 15 amino acids. The DNA of the CDR3 is TGTGCCAGCAGACGAACTAGCGGAGTATCCTACGAGCAGTACTTC. Translated: CASRRTSGVSYEQYF.

This clonotype has a handful of counts. The junction departs from the called germline gene at one end, perhaps through a read error. V usage is TRBV11-2 and J usage is TRBJ2-3; the match to TRBD1 covers 8 bases. Germline lookup yields CDR1 SGHAT and CDR2 FQNNGV. The CDR3 is 15 residues long. The CDR3 coding sequence is TGTGCCAGCAGGATGGCCGGGACAGGCACGGATACGCAGTATTTT. This translates into CASRMAGTGTDTQYF.

This CDR3 is CASSLSADANYGYTF. The CDR3 nucleotides are TGTGCCAGCAGCTTATCGGCAGATGCTAACTATGGCTACACCTTC. The V gene is TRBV7-9, the J gene TRBJ1-2, with D unresolved. Germline-derived CDR1 and CDR2 are SEHNR and FQNEAQ (reference sequence). There are 15 residues in the CDR3. V was shortened by 2 bases and J by 0 bases, with 10 bases between the two germline ends.

This clonotype was counted many times. The J gene is TRBJ2-4, the V gene TRBV27, with D uncertain. The CDR3 consists of 13 residues. The V end was cut by 2 bases, the J end by 12 bases, with 14 bases between. Per the germline V gene, CDR1 is MNHEY and CDR2 is SMNVEV (reference sequence). CDR3 region: CASSLSWGRDQYF. CDR3 sequence (DNA): TGTGCCAGCAGTTTAAGTTGGGGAAGGGATCAGTACTTC.

This clonotype came up many times. This chain links TRBV24-1 with TRBJ2-7; D is unresolved. The CDR3 is made up of 13 amino acids. V shed 7 bases and J shed 5 bases, with 14 bases lying between them. Germline V gives CDR1 KGHDR, CDR2 SFDVKD. The CDR3 loop is CATSDDRLHEQYF. CDR3 nucleotide sequence: TGTGCCACCAGCGACGACCGCCTCCACGAGCAGTACTTC.

In its sample, this clonotype was seen many times. The V gene is TRBV28, the J gene TRBJ2-6; D gene uncertain. The CDR3 has 13 residues. The germline V gene encodes CDR1 MDHEN and CDR2 SYDVKM. Trimming left V 7 bases short and J 0 bases short, with 4 bases between. The CDR3 DNA sequence: TGTGCCAGCATCCCCTCTGGGGCCAACGTCCTGACTTTC. The encoded protein is CASIPSGANVLTF.

This chain connects TRBV18 to TRBJ2-2; 11 nucleotides align to TRBD1. The length of the CDR3 is 16 residues. V lost 3 bases, J lost 7 bases, and 7 bases stayed unmatched. The germline CDR1 and CDR2 sequences are KGHSH and LQKENI. The CDR3 nucleotides are TGTGCCAGCTCACCGCCAGGACAGGGGGCCAACGGGGAGCTGTTTTTT. Translation: CASSPPGQGANGELFF.